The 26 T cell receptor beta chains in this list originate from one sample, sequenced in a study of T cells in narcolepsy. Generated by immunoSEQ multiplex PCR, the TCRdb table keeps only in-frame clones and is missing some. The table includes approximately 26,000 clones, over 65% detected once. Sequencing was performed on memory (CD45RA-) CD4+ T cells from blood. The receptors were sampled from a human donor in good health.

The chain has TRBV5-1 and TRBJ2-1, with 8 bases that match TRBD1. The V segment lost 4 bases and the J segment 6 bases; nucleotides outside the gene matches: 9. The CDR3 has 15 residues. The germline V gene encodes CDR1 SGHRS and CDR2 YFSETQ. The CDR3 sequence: CASSPATGAVNEQFF. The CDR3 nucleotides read TGCGCCAGCAGCCCCGCGACAGGGGCGGTCAATGAGCAGTTCTTC.

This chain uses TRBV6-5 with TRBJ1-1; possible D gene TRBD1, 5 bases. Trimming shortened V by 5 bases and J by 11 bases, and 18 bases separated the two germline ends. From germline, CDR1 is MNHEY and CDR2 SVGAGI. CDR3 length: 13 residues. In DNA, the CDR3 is TGTGCCAGCAGTGAAGAGAAGGGGACTAGGGCTTTCTTT. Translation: CASSEEKGTRAFF.

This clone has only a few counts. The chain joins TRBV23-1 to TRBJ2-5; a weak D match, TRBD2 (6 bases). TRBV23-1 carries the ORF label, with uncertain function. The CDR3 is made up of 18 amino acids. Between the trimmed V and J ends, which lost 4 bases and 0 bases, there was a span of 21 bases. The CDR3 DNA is TGCGCCAGCAGTCCCATGCGGGGTTGGCGGTCGTACCAAGAGACCCAGTACTTC. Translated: CASSPMRGWRSYQETQYF.

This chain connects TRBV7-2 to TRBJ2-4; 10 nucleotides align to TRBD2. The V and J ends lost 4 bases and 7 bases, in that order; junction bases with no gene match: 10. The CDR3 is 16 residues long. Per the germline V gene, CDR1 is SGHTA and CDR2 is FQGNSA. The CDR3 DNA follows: TGTGCCAGCAGCTACCTAGCGGGGGCGGGTAGCAACATTCAGTACTTC. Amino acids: CASSYLAGAGSNIQYF.

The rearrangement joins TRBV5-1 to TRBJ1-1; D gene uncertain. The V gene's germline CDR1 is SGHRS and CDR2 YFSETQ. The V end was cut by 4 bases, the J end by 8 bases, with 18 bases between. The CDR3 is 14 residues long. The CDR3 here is CASSRYGLVPEAFF. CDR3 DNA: TGCGCCAGCAGCAGGTACGGACTCGTGCCCGAAGCTTTCTTT.

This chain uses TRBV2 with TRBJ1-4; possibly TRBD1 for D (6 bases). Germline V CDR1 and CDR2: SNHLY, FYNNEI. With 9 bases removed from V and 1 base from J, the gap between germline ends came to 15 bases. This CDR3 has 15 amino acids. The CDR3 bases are TGTGCCAGTCGGGTCGGGGGGCTAACTAATGAAAAACTGTTTTTT. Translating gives CASRVGGLTNEKLFF. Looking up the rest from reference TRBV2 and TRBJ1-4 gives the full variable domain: EPEVTQTPSHQVTQMGQEVILRCVPISNHLYFYWYRQILGQKVEFLVSFYNNEISEKSEIFDDQFSVERPDGSNFTLKIRSTKLEDSAMYFCASRVGGLTNEKLFFGSGTQLSVL.

This CDR3 reads CASSYAGELFF. The CDR3 DNA reads TGCGCCAGCAGTTATGCCGGGGAGCTGTTTTTT. The V call is TRBV10-2, the J call TRBJ2-2; the D is unclear. CDR1 WSHSY and CDR2 SAAADI come from the germline V gene. The CDR3 is made up of 11 amino acids. V was trimmed by 5 bases and J by 6 bases, leaving 4 bases between them.

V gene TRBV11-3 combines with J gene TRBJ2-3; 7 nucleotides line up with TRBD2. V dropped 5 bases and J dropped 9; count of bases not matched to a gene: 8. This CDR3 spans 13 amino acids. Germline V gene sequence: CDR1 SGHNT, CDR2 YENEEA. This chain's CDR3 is CASSPLGRATQYF. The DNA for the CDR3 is TGTGCCAGCAGCCCCCTGGGGAGGGCCACGCAGTATTTT.

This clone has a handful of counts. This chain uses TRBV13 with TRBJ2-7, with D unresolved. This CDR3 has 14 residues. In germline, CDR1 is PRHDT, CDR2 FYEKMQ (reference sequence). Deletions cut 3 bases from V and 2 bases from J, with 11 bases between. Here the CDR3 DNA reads TGTGCCAGCAGCTTTCGACAAGGAACCTACGAGCAGTACTTC. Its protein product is CASSFRQGTYEQYF.

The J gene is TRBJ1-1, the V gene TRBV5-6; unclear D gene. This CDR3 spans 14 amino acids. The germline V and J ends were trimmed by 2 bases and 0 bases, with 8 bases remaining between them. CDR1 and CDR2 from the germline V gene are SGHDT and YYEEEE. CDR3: CASSFGRVNTEAFF. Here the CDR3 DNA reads TGTGCCAGCAGCTTCGGACGGGTGAACACTGAAGCTTTCTTT.

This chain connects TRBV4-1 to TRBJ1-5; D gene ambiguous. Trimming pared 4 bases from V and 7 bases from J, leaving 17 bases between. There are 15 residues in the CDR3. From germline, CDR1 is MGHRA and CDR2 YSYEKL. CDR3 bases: TGCGCCAGCAGCCTAAGAGCAGGAGGTCAACAGCCCCAGCATTTT. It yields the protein CASSLRAGGQQPQHF.

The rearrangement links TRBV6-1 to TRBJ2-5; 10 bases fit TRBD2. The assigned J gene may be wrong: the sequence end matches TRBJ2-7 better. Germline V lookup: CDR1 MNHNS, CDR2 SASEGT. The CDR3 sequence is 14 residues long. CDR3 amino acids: CASSVAGGSYEQYF. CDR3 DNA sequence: TGTGCCAGCAGTGTAGCGGGGGGTTCCTACGAGCAGTACTTC.

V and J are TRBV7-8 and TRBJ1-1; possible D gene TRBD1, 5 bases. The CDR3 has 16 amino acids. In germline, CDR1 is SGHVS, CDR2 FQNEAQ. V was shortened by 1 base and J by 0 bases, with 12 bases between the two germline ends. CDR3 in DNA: TGTGCCAGCAGCTTAGAGGGCAGGGAAGTGAACACTGAAGCTTTCTTT. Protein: CASSLEGREVNTEAFF.

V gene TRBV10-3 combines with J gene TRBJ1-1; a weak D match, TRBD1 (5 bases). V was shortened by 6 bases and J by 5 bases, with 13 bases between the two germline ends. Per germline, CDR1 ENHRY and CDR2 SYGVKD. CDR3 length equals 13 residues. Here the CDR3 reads CAISNTRGTEAFF. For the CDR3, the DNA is TGTGCCATCAGCAATACTCGGGGGACTGAAGCTTTCTTT.

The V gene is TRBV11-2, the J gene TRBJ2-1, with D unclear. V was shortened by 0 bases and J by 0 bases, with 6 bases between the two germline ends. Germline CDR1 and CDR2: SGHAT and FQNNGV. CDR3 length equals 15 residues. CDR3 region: CASSLDGYSYNEQFF. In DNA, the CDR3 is TGTGCCAGCAGCTTAGATGGCTACTCCTACAATGAGCAGTTCTTC.

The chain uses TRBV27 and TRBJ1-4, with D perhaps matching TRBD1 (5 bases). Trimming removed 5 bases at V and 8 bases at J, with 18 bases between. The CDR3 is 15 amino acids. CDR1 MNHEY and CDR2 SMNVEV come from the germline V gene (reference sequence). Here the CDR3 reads CASSLGLGRAEKLFF. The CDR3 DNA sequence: TGTGCCAGCAGTCTTGGTCTGGGGCGCGCGGAAAAACTGTTTTTT.

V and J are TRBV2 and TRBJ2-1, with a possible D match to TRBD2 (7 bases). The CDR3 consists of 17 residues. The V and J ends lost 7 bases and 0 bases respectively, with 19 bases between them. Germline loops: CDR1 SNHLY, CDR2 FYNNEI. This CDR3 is CASIGGLAAGSYNEQFF. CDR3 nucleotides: TGTGCCAGCATTGGGGGCCTAGCGGCCGGCTCCTACAATGAGCAGTTCTTC.

The CDR3 region is CASSLGPLVNYEQYF. DNA of the CDR3: TGTGCCAGCAGCTTAGGACCCTTAGTAAACTACGAGCAGTACTTC. The chain joins TRBV7-2 to TRBJ2-7, with D uncertain. The CDR3 covers 15 residues. Germline values: CDR1 SGHTA, CDR2 FQGNSA. Trimming pared 1 base from V and 3 bases from J, leaving 13 bases between.

The CDR3 sequence: CASSLIGDSYNEQFF. In DNA, the CDR3 is TGTGCCAGCAGCTTAATCGGGGACTCCTACAATGAGCAGTTCTTC. The rearrangement links TRBV7-3 to TRBJ2-1; possibly TRBD2 for D (5 bases). Trimming removed 1 base from V and 0 bases from J, with 7 bases in between. The CDR3 is 15 amino acids. CDR1 SGHTA and CDR2 FQGTGA come from the germline V gene.

The CDR3 bases are TGTGCCAGTAGTCCTACGGCCGGGGGCACTGAAGCTTTCTTT. It specifies CASSPTAGGTEAFF. This chain uses TRBV19 with TRBJ1-1, with a tentative D call TRBD1 (5 bases). Trimming took off 5 bases at V and 4 bases at J, with 14 bases between the two ends. Germline values: CDR1 LNHDA, CDR2 SQIVND (reference sequence). The CDR3 length is 14 residues.

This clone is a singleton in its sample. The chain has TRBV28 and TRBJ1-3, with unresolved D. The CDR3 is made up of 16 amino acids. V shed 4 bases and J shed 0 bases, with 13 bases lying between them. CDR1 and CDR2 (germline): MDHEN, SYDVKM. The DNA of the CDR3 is TGTGCCAGCAGTTCCGTCTCGGCTGGCTCTGGAAACACCATATATTTT. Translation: CASSSVSAGSGNTIYF.

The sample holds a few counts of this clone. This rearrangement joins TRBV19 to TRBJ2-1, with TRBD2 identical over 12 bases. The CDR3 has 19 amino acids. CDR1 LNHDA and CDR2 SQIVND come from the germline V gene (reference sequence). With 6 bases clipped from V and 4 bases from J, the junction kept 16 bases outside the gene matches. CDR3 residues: CASSKNRGLAGGGYNEQFF. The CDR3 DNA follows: TGTGCCAGTAGCAAGAACAGGGGTCTAGCGGGAGGGGGGTACAATGAGCAGTTCTTC.

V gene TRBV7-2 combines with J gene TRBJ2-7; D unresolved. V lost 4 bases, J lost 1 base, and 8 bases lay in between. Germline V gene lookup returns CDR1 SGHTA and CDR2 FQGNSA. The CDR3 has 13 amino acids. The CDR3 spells CASSSLGSYEQYF. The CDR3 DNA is TGTGCCAGCAGCTCCTTGGGGTCCTACGAGCAGTACTTC.

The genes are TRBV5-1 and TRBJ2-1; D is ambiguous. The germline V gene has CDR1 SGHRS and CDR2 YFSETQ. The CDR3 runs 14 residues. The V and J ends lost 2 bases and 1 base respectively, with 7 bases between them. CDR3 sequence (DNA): TGCGCCAGCAGCTTAGATAGTTCCTACAATGAGCAGTTCTTC. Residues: CASSLDSSYNEQFF.

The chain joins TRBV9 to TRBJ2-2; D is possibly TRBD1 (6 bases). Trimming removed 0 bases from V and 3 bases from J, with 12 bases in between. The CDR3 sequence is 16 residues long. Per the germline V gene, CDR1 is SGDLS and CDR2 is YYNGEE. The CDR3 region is CASSVEGRGDTGELFF. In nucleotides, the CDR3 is TGTGCCAGCAGCGTAGAGGGCAGGGGCGACACCGGGGAGCTGTTTTTT.

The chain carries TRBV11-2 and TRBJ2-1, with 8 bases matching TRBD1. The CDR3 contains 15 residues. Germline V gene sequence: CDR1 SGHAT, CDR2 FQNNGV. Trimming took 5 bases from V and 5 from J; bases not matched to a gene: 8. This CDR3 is CASSQNRGINNEQFF. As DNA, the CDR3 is TGTGCCAGCAGCCAGAACAGGGGGATCAACAATGAGCAGTTCTTC.